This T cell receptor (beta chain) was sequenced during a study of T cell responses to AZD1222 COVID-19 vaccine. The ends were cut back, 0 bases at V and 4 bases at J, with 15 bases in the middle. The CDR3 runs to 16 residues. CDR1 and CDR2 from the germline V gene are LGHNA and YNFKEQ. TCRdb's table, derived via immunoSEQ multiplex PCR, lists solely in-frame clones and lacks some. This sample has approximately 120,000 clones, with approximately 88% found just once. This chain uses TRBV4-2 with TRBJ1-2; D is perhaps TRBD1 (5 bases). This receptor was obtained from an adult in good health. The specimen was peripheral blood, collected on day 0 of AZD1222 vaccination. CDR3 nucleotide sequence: TGTGCCAGCAGCCAAGAGGCAAGGGGCTTAGGCTATGGCTACACCTTC. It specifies CASSQEARGLGYGYTF.